This record looks at one T cell receptor beta chain sequence and its context. Its antigen is unknown. This entry belongs to a study of cytomegalovirus exposure and HLA in healthy donors. Points from the study as a whole: Reportedly, a later analysis found an Asian-associated ancestry cluster had fewer N-insertions than the roughly 670-donor mean.

Primers for the PCR totalled 60 Vbeta and 13 Jbeta. Sequencing was performed with immunoSEQ multiplex PCR; in TCRdb, only in-frame clones are kept and a portion is missing. Of about 160,000 clones listed, 75% are singletons. J lost 6 bases, V lost 2 bases, and 3 bases had no gene match. The CDR3 has 14 residues. The germline V gene encodes CDR1 MRHNA and CDR2 SNTAGT. The gene calls are TRBV6-4 and TRBJ1-2; 10 bases are a match to TRBD1. This clonotype was sampled from a male donor in good health and CMV-seronegative. Sequences were obtained from PBMCs. The CDR3 here is CASSDPGTGDGYTF. CDR3 DNA: TGTGCCAGCAGTGACCCGGGGACAGGGGATGGCTACACCTTC.